This TCR beta chain was obtained from a study of T cells in Graves' hyperthyroidism and ophthalmopathy. TCR beta CDR3 region amplification was performed from RNA transcripts. First-round RT-PCR with HTBI primers amplified the TCR CDR3 region. TCRdb used MiXCR to reprocess the multiplex PCR reads, holding one entry per CDR3 protein. The data contain 600,000 to 700,000 distinct CDR3 sequences, 45% of them seen just once; the ten biggest clones take up approximately 6.8%. Sequencing used peripheral blood or thyroid tissue (not recorded which). This TCR came from an adult man with Graves' disease, either hyperthyroidism or ophthalmopathy (not recorded which).

The CDR3 DNA reads TGTGCCAGCAGCTCCGGACTAGCGGGAGGCCGAGGGACCCAGTACTTC. Translated: CASSSGLAGGRGTQYF. This rearrangement joins TRBV7-6 to TRBJ2-5; TRBD2 matches 14 bases. CDR3 length: 16 amino acids. Germline loops: CDR1 SGHVS, CDR2 FNYEAQ. With 4 bases clipped from V and 7 bases from J, the junction kept 8 bases outside the gene matches.